The T cell receptor beta chain described here comes from a study of cytomegalovirus exposure and HLA in healthy donors. Study as a whole: Earlier, 150 million to 200 million T cells were analyzed, and around 100 million unique TCR beta sequences were found among them.

CDR3 length equals 15 residues. V dropped 2 bases and J dropped 0; count of bases not matched to a gene: 2. Germline V gives CDR1 SGHRS, CDR2 YFSETQ. With 60 Vbeta and 13 Jbeta primers, the PCR was carried out. The assay was immunoSEQ multiplex PCR, and TCRdb's table has in-frame clones only and misses some. The sample's table shows 100,000 to 150,000 clones. The sample comprised PBMCs. The receptor's source is a man aged 40-50 years in good health and CMV-seronegative. The genes are TRBV5-1 and TRBJ2-7; TRBD1 aligns across 10 bases. CDR3 in amino acids: CASSFGQGDSYEQYF. The CDR3, as DNA: TGCGCCAGCAGCTTTGGACAGGGGGACTCCTACGAGCAGTACTTC. Using reference TRBV5-1 and TRBJ2-7 for the parts outside the CDR3, the full variable domain is KAGVTQTPRYLIKTRGQQVTLSCSPISGHRSVSWYQQTPGQGLQFLFEYFSETQRNKGNFPGRFSGRQFSNSRSEMNVSTLELGDSALYLCASSFGQGDSYEQYFGPGTRLTVT.